This passage covers 19 T cell receptor beta chains from one sample sequenced in a study of T cells generated in artificial thymic organoids. Semi-nested PCR with reverse primers in the TRAC or TRBC constant regions amplified each chain separately. In TCRdb, the 5' RACE reads were re-called with MiXCR into one record per CDR3 protein. This table has 8,000 or so distinct CDR3 sequences, about 17% appearing once. The sequenced sample was naive CD8+ T cells from the thymus. Subset of the sample: CD3+TCRalphabeta+CD8SP T cells; for blood, CD45RO-CCR7+ naive CD8+ T cells. These receptors were obtained from a human donor who gave cord blood stem cells for thymic organoid culture, a cardiac surgery patient who gave postnatal thymus, or a blood donor (not recorded which).

This clonotype is classed as medium-sized. The junction does not match germline at one end; this may be a read error. This chain links TRBV2 with TRBJ1-1; weak D call: TRBD1 (6 bases). This CDR3 region has 13 residues. CDR1 is SNHLY, CDR2 FYNNEI, per germline. This CDR3 reads CKQGFMSETEAFF. The CDR3 DNA reads as TGCAAACAGGGATTTATGTCTGAGACTGAAGCTTTCTTT. The full variable domain, its missing parts supplied by reference TRBV2 and TRBJ1-1, is EPEVTQTPSHQVTQMGQEVILRCVPISNHLYFYWYRQILGQKVEFLVSFYNNEISEKSEIFDDQFSVERPDGSNFTLKIRSTKLEDSAMYFCKQGFMSETEAFFGQGTRLTVV.

By sample share, this clonotype is medium-sized. V and J are TRBV27 and TRBJ2-1, with D unclear. This CDR3 region has 13 residues. V gave up 6 bases and J gave up 6 bases, with 12 bases separating them. Germline V gene lookup returns CDR1 MNHEY and CDR2 SMNVEV (reference sequence). The CDR3 DNA is TGTGCCAGCAGCACGAGTCCTGGCAATGAGCAGTTCTTC. Protein sequence: CASSTSPGNEQFF.

With regard to this clonotype: One base away lies a much larger clone, so this may be a sequencing read error. This chain links TRBV30 with TRBJ2-1, with 9 nucleotides matching TRBD2. There are 16 residues in the CDR3. Germline values: CDR1 GTSNPN, CDR2 SVGIG (reference sequence). As DNA, the CDR3 is TGTGTCTGGAGTGAAACGGCGGGGGGGCTATTAGATGAGCAGTTCTTC. Protein product: CVWSETAGGLLDEQFF.

By share, this clonotype ranks as medium-sized (0.01 to 0.1%). The gene calls are TRBV12-3 or TRBV12-4 and TRBJ2-2; D gene unclear. V was cut by 4 bases and J by 2 bases, with 8 bases left in between. CDR3 size: 14 residues. CDR3 loop: CASSWSHNTGELFF. The DNA of the CDR3 is TGTGCCAGCAGTTGGTCCCACAACACCGGGGAGCTGTTTTTT.

This clonotype was seen at least ten times. V is TRBV19 and J is TRBJ2-1; weak D call: TRBD1 (6 bases). Deletions cut 4 bases from V and 6 bases from J, with 13 bases between. Germline CDR1 is LNHDA and CDR2 is SQIVND (reference sequence). The CDR3 covers 14 residues. CDR3 protein: CASSTTGGGNEQFF. Here the CDR3 DNA reads TGTGCCAGTAGTACGACAGGTGGAGGCAATGAGCAGTTCTTC.

By proportion, this clonotype is medium-sized. The V and J genes are TRBV19 and TRBJ1-6; TRBD1 aligns across 9 bases. CDR3 length: 15 residues. CDR1 and CDR2 from the germline V gene are LNHDA and SQIVND (reference sequence). V trimming: 5 bases; J trimming: 9 bases; junction bases outside the gene matches: 8. The CDR3 DNA reads as TGTGCCAGTAGTGACGGGACAGGGCGGATTTCACCCCTCCACTTT. Translated: CASSDGTGRISPLHF.

This clonotype is labeled medium-sized. At one end, the junction sequence differs from germline, possibly due to a read error. The chain carries TRBV6-5 and TRBJ1-5; D not certain. The CDR3 covers 15 residues. Germline CDR1 reads MNHEY; CDR2 reads SVGAGI. The CDR3 here is CASSYSRGWDQPQHF. The DNA for the CDR3 is TGTGCCAGCAGCTACTCGAGAGGGTGGGATCAGCCCCAGCATTTT.

Regarding this clonotype: This may stem from a read error, because a much larger clone lies one nucleotide away. The CDR3 does not close with the conserved phenylalanine or tryptophan, likely indicating a read error. V and J are TRBV30 and TRBJ2-1, with 7 bases matching TRBD2. The CDR3 has 13 residues. The V gene's germline CDR1 is GTSNPN and CDR2 SVGIG (reference sequence). V lost 0 bases, J lost 6 bases, and 2 bases stayed unmatched. DNA of the CDR3: TGTGCCTGGAGTGTATGGGGGGGCAATGAGCAGTTCTCC. Translated: CAWSVWGGNEQFS.

In its sample, this clonotype was seen many times. The chain combines TRBV6-1 with TRBJ2-7; maybe TRBD2 (7 bases). This CDR3 spans 16 amino acids. Germline lookup yields CDR1 MNHNS and CDR2 SASEGT. Between the trimmed V and J ends, which lost 5 bases and 2 bases, there was a span of 19 bases. The CDR3 here is CASSFVSGDYTYEQYF. The CDR3 bases are TGTGCCAGCAGTTTTGTTTCAGGGGACTACACCTACGAGCAGTACTTC.

This clonotype counts as medium-sized. J is TRBJ2-2 and V is TRBV27; the match to TRBD2 covers 13 bases. The CDR3 has 18 amino acids. Germline-derived CDR1 and CDR2 are MNHEY and SMNVEV (reference sequence). V was clipped by 6 bases and J by 7 bases; unmatched bases: 14. For the CDR3, the DNA is TGTGCCAGCAGCCGAACAAGACTAGCGGGGGGCCTTGGCGGGGAGCTGTTTTTT. Protein: CASSRTRLAGGLGGELFF.

This chain connects TRBV29-1 to TRBJ2-1; 9 positions agree with TRBD1. J gave up 10 bases and V 0 bases, and 13 bases lay outside the gene matches. This CDR3 comprises 16 residues. CDR1 SQVTM and CDR2 ANQGSEA come from the germline V gene. The CDR3 DNA reads TGCAGCGTTGAAGATTATACCGGGACAGGGTTAGTGGAGCAGTTCTTC. It translates to CSVEDYTGTGLVEQFF.

Comment on this clonotype: A much larger clone differs by one base, so this may be a read error. The chain links TRBV29-1 to TRBJ2-3; no firm D call. Germline-derived CDR1 and CDR2 are SQVTM and ANQGSEA. The ends were cut back, 7 bases at V and 3 bases at J, with 8 bases in the middle. CDR3 length: 11 residues. CDR3 bases: TGCAGCGACACCCGGACAGATACGCAGTATTTT. This gives the protein CSDTRTDTQYF.

This clonotype is categorized as medium-sized (0.01 to 0.1%). The rearrangement joins TRBV2 to TRBJ2-7; D is undetermined. Trimming took 7 bases from V and 2 from J, leaving 9 bases between them. The CDR3 loop spans 12 amino acids. Germline CDR1 and CDR2: SNHLY and FYNNEI. The CDR3 reads CASKGVTYEQYF. CDR3 bases: TGTGCCAGCAAGGGTGTAACCTACGAGCAGTACTTC. The full variable domain, with the rest looked up from reference TRBV2 and TRBJ2-7, is EPEVTQTPSHQVTQMGQEVILRCVPISNHLYFYWYRQILGQKVEFLVSFYNNEISEKSEIFDDQFSVERPDGSNFTLKIRSTKLEDSAMYFCASKGVTYEQYFGPGTRLTVT.

This chain joins TRBV25-1 and TRBJ1-1; tentatively, D is TRBD1 (6 bases). In germline, CDR1 is MGHDK, CDR2 SYGVNS. Trimming removed 7 bases at V and 7 bases at J, with 13 bases between. This CDR3 contains 12 residues. CDR3 in amino acids: CASTMGAGEAFF. CDR3 nucleotide sequence: TGTGCCAGCACCATGGGGGCAGGTGAAGCTTTCTTT.

By sample share, this clonotype is medium-sized (0.01 to 0.1%). The chain has TRBV5-1 and TRBJ2-3, with TRBD2 identical over 10 bases. Trimming took 4 bases from V and 1 from J; bases not matched to a gene: 3. In germline, CDR1 is SGHRS, CDR2 YFSETQ. The CDR3 has 15 amino acids. The CDR3 DNA reads as TGCGCCAGCAGCCCCGGACTAGCGGGCACAGATACGCAGTATTTT. It is translated as CASSPGLAGTDTQYF.

This clonotype is labeled medium-sized. The CDR3 loop reads CATLGWEANYGYTF. In DNA, the CDR3 is TGTGCCACCCTCGGATGGGAAGCTAACTATGGCTACACCTTC. The chain carries TRBV10-3 and TRBJ1-2; D is unresolved. Germline-derived CDR1 and CDR2 are ENHRY and SYGVKD. V lost 10 bases and J lost 0, with 15 bases in between. This CDR3 has 14 amino acids.

This clonotype is labeled medium-sized (0.01 to 0.1%). This rearrangement joins TRBV20-1 to TRBJ2-2; D remains unclear. The CDR3 runs 17 residues. The germline V and J ends were trimmed by 1 base and 5 bases, with 20 bases remaining between them. CDR1 and CDR2 (germline): DFQATT, SNEGSKA (reference sequence). The CDR3, as DNA: TGCAGTGCTAGAGCTGCCCCCCGGGCCGTGGTGACCGGGGAGCTGTTTTTT. Its translation is CSARAAPRAVVTGELFF.

The chain joins TRBV10-3 to TRBJ2-3; 8 bases fit TRBD2. The CDR3 has 16 amino acids. Germline loops: CDR1 ENHRY, CDR2 SYGVKD. V was clipped by 0 bases and J by 1 base; unmatched bases: 3. This chain's CDR3 is CAISESPAGGTDTQYF. The CDR3 nucleotides are TGTGCCATCAGTGAGTCTCCAGCGGGGGGCACAGATACGCAGTATTTT.

This clonotype was observed at least ten times. The V and J genes are TRBV4-3 and TRBJ1-1; the D is unclear. Germline V CDR1 and CDR2: LGHNA, YSLEER. The CDR3 has 15 residues. With 1 base removed from V and 1 base from J, the gap between germline ends came to 10 bases. The CDR3 loop is CASSQGKAANTEAFF. The CDR3 bases are TGCGCCAGCAGCCAAGGCAAGGCAGCGAACACTGAAGCTTTCTTT.